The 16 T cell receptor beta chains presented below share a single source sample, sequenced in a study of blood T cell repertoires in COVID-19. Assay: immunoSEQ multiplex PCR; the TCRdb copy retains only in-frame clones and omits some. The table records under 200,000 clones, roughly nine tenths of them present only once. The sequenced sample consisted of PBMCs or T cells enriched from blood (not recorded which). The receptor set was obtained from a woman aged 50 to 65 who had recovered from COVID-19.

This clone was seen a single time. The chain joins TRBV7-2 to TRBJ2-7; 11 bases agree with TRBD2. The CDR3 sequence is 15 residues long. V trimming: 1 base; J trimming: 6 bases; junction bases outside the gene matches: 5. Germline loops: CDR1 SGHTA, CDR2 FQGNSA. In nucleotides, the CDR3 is TGTGCCAGCAGCTTAGTAGCGGGAGGGCCGGGCGAGCAGTACTTC. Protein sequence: CASSLVAGGPGEQYF.

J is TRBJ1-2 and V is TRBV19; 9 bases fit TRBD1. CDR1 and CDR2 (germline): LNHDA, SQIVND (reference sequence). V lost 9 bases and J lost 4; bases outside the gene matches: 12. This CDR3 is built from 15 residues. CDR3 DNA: TGTGCCAGCCAGGATCCGGGACAGGGACTCTATGGCTACACCTTC. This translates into CASQDPGQGLYGYTF.

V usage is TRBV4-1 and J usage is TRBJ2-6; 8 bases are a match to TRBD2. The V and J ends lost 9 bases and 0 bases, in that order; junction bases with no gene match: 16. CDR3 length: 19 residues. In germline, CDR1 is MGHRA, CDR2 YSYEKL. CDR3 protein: CASTRDGLAGSSGANVLTF. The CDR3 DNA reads TGCGCCAGTACCAGGGACGGATTAGCGGGGTCCTCTGGGGCCAACGTCCTGACTTTC.

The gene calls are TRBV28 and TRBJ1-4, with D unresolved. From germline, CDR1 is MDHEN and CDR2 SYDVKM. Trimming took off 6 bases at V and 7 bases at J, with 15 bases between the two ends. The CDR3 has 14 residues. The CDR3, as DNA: TGTGCCAGCAGCCCTGTTAGCGAAGGTGAAAAACTGTTTTTT. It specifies CASSPVSEGEKLFF.

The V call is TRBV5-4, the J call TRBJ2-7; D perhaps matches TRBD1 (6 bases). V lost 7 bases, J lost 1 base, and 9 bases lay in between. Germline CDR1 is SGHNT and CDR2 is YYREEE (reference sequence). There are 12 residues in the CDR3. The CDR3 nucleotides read TGTGCCAGCTCTACAGGGTCCTACGAGCAGTACTTC. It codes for CASSTGSYEQYF.

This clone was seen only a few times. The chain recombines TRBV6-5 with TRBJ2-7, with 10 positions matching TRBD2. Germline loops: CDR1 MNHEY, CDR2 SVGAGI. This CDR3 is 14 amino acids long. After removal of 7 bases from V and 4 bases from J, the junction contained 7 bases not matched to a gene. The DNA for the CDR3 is TGTGCCAGCAACAAAGCGGGAGGGGTTTACGAGCAGTACTTC. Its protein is CASNKAGGVYEQYF.

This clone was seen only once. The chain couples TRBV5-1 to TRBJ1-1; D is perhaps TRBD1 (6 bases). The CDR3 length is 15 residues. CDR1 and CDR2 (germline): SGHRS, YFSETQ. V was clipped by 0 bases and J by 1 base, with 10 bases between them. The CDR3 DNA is TGCGCCAGCAGCTTGGAACAGGGTTGGAACACTGAAGCTTTCTTT. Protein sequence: CASSLEQGWNTEAFF.

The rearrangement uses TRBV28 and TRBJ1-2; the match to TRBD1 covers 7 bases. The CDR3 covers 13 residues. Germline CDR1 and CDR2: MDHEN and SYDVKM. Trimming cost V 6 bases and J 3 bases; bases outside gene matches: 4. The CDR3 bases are TGTGCCAGCAGGATACAGGGGTACTATGGCTACACCTTC. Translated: CASRIQGYYGYTF.

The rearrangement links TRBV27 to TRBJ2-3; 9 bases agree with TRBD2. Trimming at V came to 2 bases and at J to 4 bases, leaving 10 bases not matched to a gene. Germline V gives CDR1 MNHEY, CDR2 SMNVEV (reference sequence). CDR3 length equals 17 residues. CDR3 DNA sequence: TGTGCCAGCAGTTTACGGGGACTAGCTCTTAGCCCAGATACGCAGTATTTT. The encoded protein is CASSLRGLALSPDTQYF.

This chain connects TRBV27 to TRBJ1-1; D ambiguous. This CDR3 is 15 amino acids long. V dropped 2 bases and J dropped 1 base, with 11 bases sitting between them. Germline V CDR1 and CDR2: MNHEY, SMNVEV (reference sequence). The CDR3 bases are TGTGCCAGCAGTTTAGGGCCCCTCTCGAACACTGAAGCTTTCTTT. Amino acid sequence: CASSLGPLSNTEAFF.

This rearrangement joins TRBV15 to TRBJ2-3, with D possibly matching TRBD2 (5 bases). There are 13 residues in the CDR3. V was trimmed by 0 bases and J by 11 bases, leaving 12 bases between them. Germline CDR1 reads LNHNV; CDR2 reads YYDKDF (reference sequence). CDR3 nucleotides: TGTGCCACCAGCAGAGAATGGGCCGGGATGCAGTATTTT. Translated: CATSREWAGMQYF.

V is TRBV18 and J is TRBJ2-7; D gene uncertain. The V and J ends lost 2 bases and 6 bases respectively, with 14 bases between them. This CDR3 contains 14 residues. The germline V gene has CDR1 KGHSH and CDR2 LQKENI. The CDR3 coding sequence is TGTGCCAGCTCACCAGTGGGCCCTGTCGCCGAGCAGTACTTC. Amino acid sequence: CASSPVGPVAEQYF. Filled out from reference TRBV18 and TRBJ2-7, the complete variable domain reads NAGVMQNPRHLVRRRGQEARLRCSPMKGHSHVYWYRQLPEEGLKFMVYLQKENIIDESGMPKERFSAEFPKEGPSILRIQQVVRGDSAAYFCASSPVGPVAEQYFGPGTRLTVT.

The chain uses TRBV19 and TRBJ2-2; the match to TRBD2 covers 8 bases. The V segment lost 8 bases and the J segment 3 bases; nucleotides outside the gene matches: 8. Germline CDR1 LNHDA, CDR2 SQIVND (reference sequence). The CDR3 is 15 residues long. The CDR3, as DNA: TGTGCCAGTTTGTTAGCGGGACAAGACACCGGGGAGCTGTTTTTT. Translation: CASLLAGQDTGELFF.

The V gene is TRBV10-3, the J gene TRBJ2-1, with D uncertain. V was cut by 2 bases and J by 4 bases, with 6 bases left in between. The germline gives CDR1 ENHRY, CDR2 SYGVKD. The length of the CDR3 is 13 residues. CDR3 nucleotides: TGTGCCATCAGTGAGACAGAATACAATGAGCAGTTCTTC. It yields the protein CAISETEYNEQFF.

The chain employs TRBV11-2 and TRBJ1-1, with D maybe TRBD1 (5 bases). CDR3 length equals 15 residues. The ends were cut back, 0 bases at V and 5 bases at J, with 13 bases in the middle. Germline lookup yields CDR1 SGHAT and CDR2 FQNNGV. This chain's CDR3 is CASSLEFRVGTEAFF. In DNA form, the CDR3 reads TGTGCCAGCAGCTTAGAGTTCAGGGTAGGGACTGAAGCTTTCTTT.

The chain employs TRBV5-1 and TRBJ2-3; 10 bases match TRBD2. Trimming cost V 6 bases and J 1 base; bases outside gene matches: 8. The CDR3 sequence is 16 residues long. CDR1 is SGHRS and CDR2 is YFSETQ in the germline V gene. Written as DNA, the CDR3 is TGCGCCAGCACCTCGACCGGGACTAGCGGCACAGATACGCAGTATTTT. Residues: CASTSTGTSGTDTQYF.